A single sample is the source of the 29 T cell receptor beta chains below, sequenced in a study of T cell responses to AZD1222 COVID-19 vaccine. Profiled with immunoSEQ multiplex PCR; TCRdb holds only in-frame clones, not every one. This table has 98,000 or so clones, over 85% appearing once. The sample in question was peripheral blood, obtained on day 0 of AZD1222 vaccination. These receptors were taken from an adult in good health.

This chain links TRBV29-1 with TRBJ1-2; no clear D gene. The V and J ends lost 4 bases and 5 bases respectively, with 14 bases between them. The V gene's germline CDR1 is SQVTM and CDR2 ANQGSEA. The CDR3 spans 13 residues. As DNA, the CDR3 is TGCAGCGTTGTCGGTTCAGGAAGATATGGCTACACCTTC. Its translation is CSVVGSGRYGYTF. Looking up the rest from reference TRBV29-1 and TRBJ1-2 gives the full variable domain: SAVISQKPSRDICQRGTSLTIQCQVDSQVTMMFWYRQQPGQSLTLIATANQGSEATYESGFVIDKFPISRPNLTFSTLTVSNMSPEDSSIYLCSVVGSGRYGYTFGSGTRLTVV.

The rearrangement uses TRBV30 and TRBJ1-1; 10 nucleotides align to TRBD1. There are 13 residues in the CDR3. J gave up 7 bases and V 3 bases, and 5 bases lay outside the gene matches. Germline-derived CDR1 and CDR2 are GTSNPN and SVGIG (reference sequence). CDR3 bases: TGTGCCTGGAGGGGGACAGGGGACTTTGAAGCTTTCTTT. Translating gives CAWRGTGDFEAFF.

The CDR3 region has the DNA TGTGCCATCAGTGAAGGGGAGAGGACTGGAAACACCATATATTTT. As protein: CAISEGERTGNTIYF. This chain connects TRBV10-3 to TRBJ1-3; the D gene is possibly TRBD1 (5 bases). Germline values: CDR1 ENHRY, CDR2 SYGVKD. V dropped 3 bases and J dropped 2 bases, with 11 bases sitting between them. The CDR3 is 15 amino acids.

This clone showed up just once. CDR3 DNA sequence: TGTGCCAGCAGCCGGAGGGTTTCCGAGCAGTTCTTC. Its translation: CASSRRVSEQFF. The V gene is TRBV5-6, the J gene TRBJ2-1; weak D call: TRBD2 (6 bases). Germline V CDR1 and CDR2: SGHDT, YYEEEE. The V end was cut by 4 bases, the J end by 10 bases, with 12 bases between. The CDR3 consists of 12 residues.

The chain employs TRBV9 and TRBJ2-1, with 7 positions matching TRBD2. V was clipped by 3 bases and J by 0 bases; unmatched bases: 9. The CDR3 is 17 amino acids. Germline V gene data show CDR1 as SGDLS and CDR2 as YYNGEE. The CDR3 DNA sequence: TGTGCCAGCAGCGGTTCACTGGGCGGGAGCTCCTACAATGAGCAGTTCTTC. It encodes CASSGSLGGSSYNEQFF. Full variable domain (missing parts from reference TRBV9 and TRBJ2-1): DSGVTQTPKHLITATGQRVTLRCSPRSGDLSVYWYQQSLDQGLQFLIQYYNGEERAKGNILERFSAQQFPDLHSELNLSSLELGDSALYFCASSGSLGGSSYNEQFFGPGTRLTVL.

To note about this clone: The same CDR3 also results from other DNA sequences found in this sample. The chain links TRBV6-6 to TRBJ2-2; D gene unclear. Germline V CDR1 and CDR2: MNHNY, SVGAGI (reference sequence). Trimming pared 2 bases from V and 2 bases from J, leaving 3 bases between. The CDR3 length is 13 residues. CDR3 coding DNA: TGTGCCAGCAGTTACCAAAACACCGGGGAGCTGTTTTTT. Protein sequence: CASSYQNTGELFF.

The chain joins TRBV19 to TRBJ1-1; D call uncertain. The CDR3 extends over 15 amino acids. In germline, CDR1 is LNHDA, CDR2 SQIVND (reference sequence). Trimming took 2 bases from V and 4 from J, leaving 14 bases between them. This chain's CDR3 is CASSIYDPGGTEAFF. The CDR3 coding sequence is TGTGCCAGTAGTATATACGATCCAGGAGGCACTGAAGCTTTCTTT.

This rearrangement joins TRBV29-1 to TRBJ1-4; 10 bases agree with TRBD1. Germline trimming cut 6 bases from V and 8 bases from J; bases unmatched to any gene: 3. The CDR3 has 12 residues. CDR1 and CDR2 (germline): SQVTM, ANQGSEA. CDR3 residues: CSVGQGLEKLFF. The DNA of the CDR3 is TGCAGCGTGGGACAGGGGCTGGAAAAACTGTTTTTT.

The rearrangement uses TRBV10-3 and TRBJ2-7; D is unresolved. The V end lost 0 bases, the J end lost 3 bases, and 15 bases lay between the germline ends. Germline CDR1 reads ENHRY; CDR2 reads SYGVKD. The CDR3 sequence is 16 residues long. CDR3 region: CAISESWVGQDYEQYF. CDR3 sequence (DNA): TGTGCCATCAGTGAGTCGTGGGTTGGCCAGGACTACGAGCAGTACTTC.

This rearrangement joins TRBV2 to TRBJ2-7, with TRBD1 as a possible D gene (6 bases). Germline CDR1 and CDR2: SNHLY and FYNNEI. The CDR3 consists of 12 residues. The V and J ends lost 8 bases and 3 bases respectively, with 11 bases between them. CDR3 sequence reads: CASRDTGYEQYF. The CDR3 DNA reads TGTGCCAGCCGGGACACGGGCTACGAGCAGTACTTC.

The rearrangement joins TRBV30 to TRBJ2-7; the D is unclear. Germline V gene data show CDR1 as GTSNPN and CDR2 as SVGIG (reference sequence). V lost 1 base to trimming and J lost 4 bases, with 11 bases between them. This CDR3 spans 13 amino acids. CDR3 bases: TGTGCCTGGAGTGAGCTCAATCAATACGAGCAGTACTTC. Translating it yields CAWSELNQYEQYF. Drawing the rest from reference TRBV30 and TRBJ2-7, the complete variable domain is SQTIHQWPATLVQPVGSPLSLECTVEGTSNPNLYWYRQAAGRGLQLLFYSVGIGQISSEVPQNLSASRPQDRQFILSSKKLLLSDSGFYLCAWSELNQYEQYFGPGTRLTVT.

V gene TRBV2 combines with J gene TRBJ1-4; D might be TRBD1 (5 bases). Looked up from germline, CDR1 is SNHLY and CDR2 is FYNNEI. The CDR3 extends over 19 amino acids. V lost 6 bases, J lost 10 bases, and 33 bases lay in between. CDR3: CASRGTPGRGVVSSGKLFF. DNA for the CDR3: TGTGCCAGCAGGGGAACGCCCGGGAGGGGAGTAGTTTCAAGTGGAAAACTGTTTTTT.

The CDR3 region has the DNA TGTGCCAGCAGTGAAAGTAGGAGCCAAGAGACCCAGTACTTC. Translating it yields CASSESRSQETQYF. This rearrangement joins TRBV2 to TRBJ2-5; no clear D gene. This CDR3 has 14 residues. The V gene lost 2 bases and the J gene lost 1 base, with 8 bases spanning the gap. Germline V CDR1 and CDR2: SNHLY, FYNNEI.

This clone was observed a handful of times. The CDR3: CASSVDPSAFETQYF. In DNA form, the CDR3 reads TGTGCCAGCAGCGTAGACCCTAGCGCGTTCGAGACCCAGTACTTC. The chain joins TRBV9 to TRBJ2-5, with a tentative D call TRBD2 (6 bases). Germline loops: CDR1 SGDLS, CDR2 YYNGEE. This CDR3 comprises 15 residues. The V end was cut by 0 bases, the J end by 5 bases, with 14 bases between.

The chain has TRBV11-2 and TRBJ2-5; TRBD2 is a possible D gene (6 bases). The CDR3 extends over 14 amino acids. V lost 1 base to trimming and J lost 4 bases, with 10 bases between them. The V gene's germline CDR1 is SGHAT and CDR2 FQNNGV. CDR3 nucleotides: TGTGCCAGCAGCTTAGTTCCGCGGGGAGAGACCCAGTACTTC. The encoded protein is CASSLVPRGETQYF.

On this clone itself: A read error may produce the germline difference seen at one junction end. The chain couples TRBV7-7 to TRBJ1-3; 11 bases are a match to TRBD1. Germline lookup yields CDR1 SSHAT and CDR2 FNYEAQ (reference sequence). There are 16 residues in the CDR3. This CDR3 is CASSPDRGRAGNTIYF. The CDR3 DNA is TGTGCTAGCAGCCCGGACAGGGGGCGGGCTGGAAACACCATATATTTT.

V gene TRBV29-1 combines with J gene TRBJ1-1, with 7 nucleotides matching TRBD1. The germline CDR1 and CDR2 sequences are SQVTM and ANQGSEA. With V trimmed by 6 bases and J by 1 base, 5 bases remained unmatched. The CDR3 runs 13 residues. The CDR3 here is CSVLGQRNTEAFF. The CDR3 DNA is TGCAGCGTCCTGGGACAGAGGAACACTGAAGCTTTCTTT.

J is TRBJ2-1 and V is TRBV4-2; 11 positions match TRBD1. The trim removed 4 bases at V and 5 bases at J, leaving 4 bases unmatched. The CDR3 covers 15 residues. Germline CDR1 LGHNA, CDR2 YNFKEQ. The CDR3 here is CASSRPGQGDNEQFF. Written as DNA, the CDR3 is TGTGCCAGCAGCCGGCCGGGACAGGGGGACAATGAGCAGTTCTTC.

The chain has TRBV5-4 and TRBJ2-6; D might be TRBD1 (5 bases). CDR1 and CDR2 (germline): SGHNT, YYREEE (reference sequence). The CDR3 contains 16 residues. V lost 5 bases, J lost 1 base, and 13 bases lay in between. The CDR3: CASRAGFASGANVLTF. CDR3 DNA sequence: TGTGCCAGCAGGGCAGGGTTCGCTTCTGGGGCCAACGTCCTGACTTTC.

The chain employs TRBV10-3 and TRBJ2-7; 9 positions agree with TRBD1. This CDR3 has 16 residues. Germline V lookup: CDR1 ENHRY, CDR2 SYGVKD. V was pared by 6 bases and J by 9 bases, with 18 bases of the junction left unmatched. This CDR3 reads CAIRTGTGLGSALQYF. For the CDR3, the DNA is TGTGCCATCAGGACCGGGACAGGGTTGGGCAGCGCGTTGCAGTACTTC.

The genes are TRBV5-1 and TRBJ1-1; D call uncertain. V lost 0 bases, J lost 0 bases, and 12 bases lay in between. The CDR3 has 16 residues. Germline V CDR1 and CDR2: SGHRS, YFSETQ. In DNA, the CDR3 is TGCGCCAGCAGCTTGGCCTTGCAGGCAATGAACACTGAAGCTTTCTTT. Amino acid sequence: CASSLALQAMNTEAFF.

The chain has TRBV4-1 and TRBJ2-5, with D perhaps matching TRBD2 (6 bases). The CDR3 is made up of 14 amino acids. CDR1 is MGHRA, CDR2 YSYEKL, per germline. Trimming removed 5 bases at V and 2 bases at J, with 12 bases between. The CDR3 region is CASSKPGLQETQYF. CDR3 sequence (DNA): TGCGCCAGCAGCAAACCGGGACTGCAAGAGACCCAGTACTTC.

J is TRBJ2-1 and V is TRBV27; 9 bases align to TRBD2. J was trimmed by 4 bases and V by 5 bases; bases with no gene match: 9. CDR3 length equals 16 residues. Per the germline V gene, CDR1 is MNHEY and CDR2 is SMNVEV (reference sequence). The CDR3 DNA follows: TGTGCCAGCAGTATCCATAGCGGGAGTTTTTACAATGAGCAGTTCTTC. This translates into CASSIHSGSFYNEQFF.

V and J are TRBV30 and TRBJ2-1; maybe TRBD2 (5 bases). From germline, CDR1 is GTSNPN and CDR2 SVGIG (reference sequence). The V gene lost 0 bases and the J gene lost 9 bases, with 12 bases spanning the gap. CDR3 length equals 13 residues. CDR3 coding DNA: TGTGCCTGGAGTGTAAACCGGGGTCTTGAGCAGTTCTTC. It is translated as CAWSVNRGLEQFF. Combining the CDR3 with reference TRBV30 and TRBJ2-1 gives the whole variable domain SQTIHQWPATLVQPVGSPLSLECTVEGTSNPNLYWYRQAAGRGLQLLFYSVGIGQISSEVPQNLSASRPQDRQFILSSKKLLLSDSGFYLCAWSVNRGLEQFFGPGTRLTVL.

Written as DNA, the CDR3 is TGTGCCACCAGGGGGGGAATGAACACTGAAGCTTTCTTT. As protein: CATRGGMNTEAFF. The chain combines TRBV24-1 with TRBJ1-1; D might be TRBD1 (5 bases). The CDR3 has 13 residues. CDR1 and CDR2 from the germline V gene are KGHDR and SFDVKD. The V and J ends lost 7 bases and 0 bases respectively, with 8 bases between them.

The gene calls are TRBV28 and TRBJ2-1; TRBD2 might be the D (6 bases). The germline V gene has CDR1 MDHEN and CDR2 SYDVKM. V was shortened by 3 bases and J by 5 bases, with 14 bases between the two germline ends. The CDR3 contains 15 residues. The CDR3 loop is CASSFWLAPNNEQFF. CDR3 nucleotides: TGTGCCAGCAGTTTTTGGCTAGCGCCCAACAATGAGCAGTTCTTC.

In DNA form, the CDR3 reads TGTGCCAGCGGGTACAGGGGAGGCTATGGCTACACCTTC. Translation: CASGYRGGYGYTF. The rearrangement links TRBV27 to TRBJ1-2; 7 nucleotides line up with TRBD1. Trimming removed 8 bases from V and 4 bases from J; junction bases left unmatched: 7. Germline assignment: CDR1 MNHEY and CDR2 SMNVEV (reference sequence). This CDR3 has 13 residues.

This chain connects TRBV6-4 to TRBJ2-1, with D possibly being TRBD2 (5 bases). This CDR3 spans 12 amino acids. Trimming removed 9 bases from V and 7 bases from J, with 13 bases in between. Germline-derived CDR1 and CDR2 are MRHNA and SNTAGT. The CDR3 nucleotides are TGTGCCAGAGGGAGTTCTCCGAATGAGCAGTTCTTC. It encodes CARGSSPNEQFF.

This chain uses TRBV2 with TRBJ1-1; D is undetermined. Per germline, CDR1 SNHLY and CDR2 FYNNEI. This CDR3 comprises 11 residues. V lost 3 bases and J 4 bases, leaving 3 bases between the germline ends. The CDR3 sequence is CASSEFTEAFF. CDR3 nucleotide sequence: TGTGCCAGCAGTGAGTTCACTGAAGCTTTCTTT.